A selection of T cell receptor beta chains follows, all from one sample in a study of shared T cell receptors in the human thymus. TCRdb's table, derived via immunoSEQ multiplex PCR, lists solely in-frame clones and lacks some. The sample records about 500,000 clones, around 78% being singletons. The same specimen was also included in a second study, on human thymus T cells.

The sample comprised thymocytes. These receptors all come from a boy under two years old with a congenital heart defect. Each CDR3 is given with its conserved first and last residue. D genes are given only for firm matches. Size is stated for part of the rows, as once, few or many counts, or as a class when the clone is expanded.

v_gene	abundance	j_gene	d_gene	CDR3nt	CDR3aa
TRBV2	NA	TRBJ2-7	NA	TGTGCCAGCGCCTACCTTACCTACGAGCAGTACTTC	CASAYLTYEQYF
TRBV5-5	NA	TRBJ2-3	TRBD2	TGTGCCAGCAGCCCGGGGGGGAACACAGATACGCAGTATTTT	CASSPGGNTDTQYF
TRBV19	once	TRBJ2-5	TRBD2	TGTGCCAGTAGTATTGGGCCTAGCGGCAGGATCCGGCGTCAAGAGACCCAGTACTTC	CASSIGPSGRIRRQETQYF
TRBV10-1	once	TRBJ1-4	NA	TGCGCCAGCAGTGGGCAGGGTGATGAAAAACTGTTTTTT	CASSGQGDEKLFF
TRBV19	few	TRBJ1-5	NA	TGTGCCAGTATCCAAGGGAGAGGGCTTAGCAATCAGCCCCAGCATTTT	CASIQGRGLSNQPQHF
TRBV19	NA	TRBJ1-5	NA	TGTGCCAGTACCCAGGGTGGTCGAATGTATAGCAATCAGCCCCAGCATTTT	CASTQGGRMYSNQPQHF
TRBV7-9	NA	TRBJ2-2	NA	TGTGCCAGCAGCTCGCGGGTTTCGGCTTCGAACACCGGGGAGCTGTTTTTT	CASSSRVSASNTGELFF
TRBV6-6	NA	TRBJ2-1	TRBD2	TGTGCCAGCAGGACTAGACTAGCGGGAGATTGCGAGCAGTTCTTC	CASRTRLAGDCEQFF
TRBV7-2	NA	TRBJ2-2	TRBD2	TGTGCCAGCAGCTTAAGGACTAGCGGGAGAAGCGGGGAGCTGTTTTTT	CASSLRTSGRSGELFF
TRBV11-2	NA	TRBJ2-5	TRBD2	TGTGCCAGCAGCGGTACTAGCGGGCATTACCAAGAGACCCAGTACTTC	CASSGTSGHYQETQYF
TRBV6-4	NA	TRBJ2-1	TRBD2	TGTGCCAGCAGTGTTGGGACTAGCGGGAGCGGAGAGCAGTTCTTC	CASSVGTSGSGEQFF
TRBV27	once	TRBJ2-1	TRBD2	TGTGCCAGCAGTTTAGGAATAGCGGGAGACCAAATACACAATGAGCAGTTCTTC	CASSLGIAGDQIHNEQFF
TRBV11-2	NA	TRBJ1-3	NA	TGTGCCAGCAGCTCAGGGGCCGGGGGGCCGGGAAACACCATATATTTT	CASSSGAGGPGNTIYF
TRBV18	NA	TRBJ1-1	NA	TGTGCCAGCTCACCCTGGGAGGGGAGAAATCTGAACACTGAAGCTTTCTTT	CASSPWEGRNLNTEAFF
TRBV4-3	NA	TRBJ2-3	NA	TGCGCCAGCAGCCAAGTCCACACAGATACGCAGTATTTT	CASSQVHTDTQYF
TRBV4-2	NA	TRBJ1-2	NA	TGTGCCAGCAGCCAAGATGGGCGACGCCCCGGTGGCTACACCTTC	CASSQDGRRPGGYTF
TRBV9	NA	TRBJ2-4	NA	TGTGCCAGCAGCGTAGAAGGACAGACAGGACTAGCCAAAAACATTCAGTACTTC	CASSVEGQTGLAKNIQYF
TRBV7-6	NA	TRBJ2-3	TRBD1	TGTGCCAGCAGCTTGGAGGGGGACAGGGGGGCAGATACGCAGTATTTT	CASSLEGDRGADTQYF
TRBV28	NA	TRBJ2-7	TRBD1	TGTGCCAGCAGTCAACCGACAGGGTCAGTCTCCTACGAGCAGTACTTC	CASSQPTGSVSYEQYF
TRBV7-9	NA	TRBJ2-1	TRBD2	TGTGCCAGCAGCTCAACTAGTTCGGGAGGGCTTCATGAGCAGTTCTTC	CASSSTSSGGLHEQFF
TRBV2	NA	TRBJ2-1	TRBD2	TGTGCCAGCAGTGCCCCGGGGGCGGGAGGGCCCCGCTCCTACAATGAGCAGTTCTTC	CASSAPGAGGPRSYNEQFF
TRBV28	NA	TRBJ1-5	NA	TGTGCCAGCAGCCCAGGGGATCGCAATCAGCCCCAGCATTTT	CASSPGDRNQPQHF
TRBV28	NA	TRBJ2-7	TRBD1	TGTGCCAGCAGTTTATGGGGACAGACGGGCTACGAGCAGTACTTC	CASSLWGQTGYEQYF
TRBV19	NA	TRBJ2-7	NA	TGTGCCAGTAGTCCCAAGAAGCTGAGCTCCTACGAGCAGTACTTC	CASSPKKLSSYEQYF
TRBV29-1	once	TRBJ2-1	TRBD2	TGCAGCGCCGAGCTAGCGGGAGGGGACAATGAGCAGTTCTTC	CSAELAGGDNEQFF
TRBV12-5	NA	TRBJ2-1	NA	TGTGCTAGTGGTGTGGGAAGGTTTGGACTCCTCTTAACAGACTACAATGAGCAGTTCTTC	CASGVGRFGLLLTDYNEQFF
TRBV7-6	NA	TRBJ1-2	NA	TGTGCCAGCAGCTGGCTAGTCGGTGGCTACACCTTC	CASSWLVGGYTF
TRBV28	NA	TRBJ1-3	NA	TGTGCCAGCAGTTTAGGATGGGGCAGGTCTGGAAACACCATATATTTT	CASSLGWGRSGNTIYF
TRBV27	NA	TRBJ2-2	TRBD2	TGTGCCAGCAGCGAAACCGGGACTAGCGGGAGAGGGGACACCGGGGAGCTGTTTTTT	CASSETGTSGRGDTGELFF
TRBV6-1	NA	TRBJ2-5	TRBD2	TGTGCCAGCAGTGCACTAGCGGGGAGGAAGGAAGAGACCCAGTACTTC	CASSALAGRKEETQYF
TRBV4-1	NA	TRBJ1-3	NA	TGCGCCAGCAGCCAAGATGGGGGAGGTGGAAACACCATATATTTT	CASSQDGGGGNTIYF